The rows below give T cell receptor beta chains drawn from one sample of a study of cytomegalovirus exposure and HLA in healthy donors. TCRdb's table, derived via immunoSEQ multiplex PCR, lists solely in-frame clones and lacks some. The table lists around 200,000 clones, roughly 85% of them singletons. Sequenced sample: PBMCs. The receptors come from a man between 18 and 29 years old in good health and CMV-seronegative. Each CDR3 is given with its conserved first and last residue. A D gene is named only where the DNA matches it firmly. Size is stated for part of the rows, as once, few or many counts, or as a class when the clone is expanded.

d_gene	v_gene	j_gene	abundance	CDR3nt	CDR3aa
-	TRBV7-6	TRBJ2-2	-	TGTGCCAGCAGCTCCGTCCAGGGTGTAAATGGGGGGGAGCTGTTTTTT	CASSSVQGVNGGELFF
TRBD2	TRBV25-1	TRBJ2-7	-	TGTGCCAGCAGTGAATTAGGGACTAGCGGGACCTACGAGCAGTACTTC	CASSELGTSGTYEQYF
TRBD2	TRBV30	TRBJ2-5	-	TGTGCCTGGAGGGGGAGCGGGAGGGTAGAGACCCAGTACTTC	CAWRGSGRVETQYF
-	TRBV7-2	TRBJ2-4	few	TGTGCCAGCAGCTTAGTGGAGGGGAAAAACATTCAGTACTTC	CASSLVEGKNIQYF
TRBD2	TRBV11-3	TRBJ2-2	-	TGTGCCAGCAGCTCCCTGGGGACTAGCGGGGAGCTGTTTTTT	CASSSLGTSGELFF
-	TRBV7-3	TRBJ1-5	-	TGTGCCAGCAGCCTCGAGGGGCGGGGGGCAGGGCAGCCCCAGCATTTT	CASSLEGRGAGQPQHF
-	TRBV7-9	TRBJ2-1	-	TGTGCCAGCAGCTCTCGCCGGGACTCGAACCTCAATGAGCAGTTCTTC	CASSSRRDSNLNEQFF
-	TRBV13	TRBJ1-1	-	TGTGCCAGCAGCTTAGAGCTGCCTAACACTGAAGCTTTCTTT	CASSLELPNTEAFF
TRBD1	TRBV6-4	TRBJ2-2	-	TGTGCCAGCAGTGACTCCGACAGGGGGCTATCCGGGGAGCTGTTTTTT	CASSDSDRGLSGELFF
-	TRBV30	TRBJ1-1	-	TGTGCCTGGAACGGCACTGAAGCTTTCTTT	CAWNGTEAFF
TRBD1	TRBV10-3	TRBJ2-3	-	TGTGCCATCAGTGAGTCGATGCAGGGGGCAGGGGATACGCAGTATTTT	CAISESMQGAGDTQYF
TRBD1	TRBV2	TRBJ2-6	-	TGTGCCAGCAGGGCCGTCGGGACAGGGCTTGCTGGGGCCAACGTCCTGACTTTC	CASRAVGTGLAGANVLTF
TRBD2	TRBV6-6	TRBJ2-1	-	TGTGCCAGCCGTAGACTAGCGCACAATGAGCAGTTCTTC	CASRRLAHNEQFF
TRBD2	TRBV19	TRBJ2-7	few	TGTGCCAGTAGTATAGAGGAGACTAGCGTCTACGAGCAGTACTTC	CASSIEETSVYEQYF
TRBD1	TRBV7-9	TRBJ1-2	-	TGTGCCAGCAGCTGGGACAGCCGCTTTGGAGGCTACACCTTC	CASSWDSRFGGYTF
-	TRBV4-2	TRBJ2-3	-	TGTGCCAGCAGCCAAGGACCGGGGGGCACAGATACGCAGTATTTT	CASSQGPGGTDTQYF
-	TRBV7-9	TRBJ2-1	-	TGTGCCAGCAGCGTTGGGGGACTGAATGAGCAGTTCTTC	CASSVGGLNEQFF
-	TRBV30	TRBJ1-4	-	TGTGCCTGGAGTGTATTCGGTGAAAAACTGTTTTTT	CAWSVFGEKLFF
TRBD1	TRBV11-2	TRBJ2-7	-	TGTGCCAGCAGCTCAGCCGGGACAGGGGAAAGAGAGCAGTACTTC	CASSSAGTGEREQYF
TRBD2	TRBV29-1	TRBJ2-5	-	TGCAGCGCCCTACTAGCGGGGGGTGTAGAGACCCAGTACTTC	CSALLAGGVETQYF
TRBD2	TRBV29-1	TRBJ2-7	-	TGCAGCGTTGATGTAGGGAGCTCTAGCGGGTCCGAGCAGTACTTC	CSVDVGSSSGSEQYF
TRBD1	TRBV2	TRBJ2-3	-	TGTGCCAGCAGTGATCGACAGGGAACCAGCACAGATACGCAGTATTTT	CASSDRQGTSTDTQYF